The 21 T cell receptor beta chains below all came from one sample that was sequenced in a study of CD8 T cells in ankylosing spondylitis. General study results and limits: Apparently characteristic of ankylosing spondylitis blood was a TCR beta motif (about 8 highly homologous variants).

These TCRs' antigens remain unknown. From the 5' RACE reads, TCRdb called clonotypes with MiXCR, one entry per CDR3 protein. Among a few hundred thousand distinct CDR3 sequences listed, about a fifth were seen once. Sequenced sample: blood, either unsorted or a sorted T cell fraction (not recorded which). These receptors were collected from a male donor with ankylosing spondylitis.

J is TRBJ1-6 and V is TRBV12-3 or TRBV12-4, with 8 nucleotides matching TRBD1. Trimming took 3 bases from V and 6 from J; bases not matched to a gene: 4. This CDR3 comprises 15 residues. CDR3 in amino acids: CASSFAGGGNSPLHF. In DNA, the CDR3 is TGTGCCAGCAGTTTCGCAGGGGGCGGTAATTCACCCCTCCACTTT.

The chain employs TRBV7-3 and TRBJ2-1; D is unresolved. The V end lost 5 bases, the J end lost 4 bases, and 18 bases lay between the germline ends. Germline V gives CDR1 SGHTA, CDR2 FQGTGA. CDR3 size: 16 residues. In DNA form, the CDR3 reads TGTGCCAGCAGCATAATGGGCCTGGTGGGTTACAATGAGCAGTTCTTC. It yields the protein CASSIMGLVGYNEQFF.

This clonotype has just a few counts. This sequence joins TRBV5-1 and TRBJ2-2; 9 bases match TRBD1. There are 17 residues in the CDR3. Looked up from germline, CDR1 is SGHRS and CDR2 is YFSETQ. Trimming cost V 0 bases and J 4 bases; bases outside gene matches: 7. CDR3 sequence: CASSLAPQGAVTGELFF. For the CDR3, the DNA is TGCGCCAGCAGCTTGGCACCACAGGGGGCAGTCACCGGGGAGCTGTTTTTT. The full variable domain, in which reference TRBV5-1 and TRBJ2-2 provide the parts outside the CDR3, is KAGVTQTPRYLIKTRGQQVTLSCSPISGHRSVSWYQQTPGQGLQFLFEYFSETQRNKGNFPGRFSGRQFSNSRSEMNVSTLELGDSALYLCASSLAPQGAVTGELFFGEGSRLTVL.

The J gene is TRBJ2-3, the V gene TRBV2, with D possibly matching TRBD1 (6 bases). CDR3 size: 16 residues. Per germline, CDR1 SNHLY and CDR2 FYNNEI. Trimming removed 6 bases from V and 4 bases from J, with 20 bases in between. The CDR3 bases are TGTGCCAGCAGCGTTTACAGGGACCCCGCGGCAGATACGCAGTATTTT. It yields the protein CASSVYRDPAADTQYF.

This clonotype has just a few counts. CDR3 protein: CASSSLLPGGNTGELFF. CDR3 DNA: TGCGCCAGCAGCTCACTCCTTCCGGGCGGGAACACCGGGGAGCTGTTTTTT. The V call is TRBV5-1, the J call TRBJ2-2; D remains ambiguous. The V gene's germline CDR1 is SGHRS and CDR2 YFSETQ. This CDR3 spans 17 amino acids. The V gene lost 3 bases and the J gene lost 1 base, with 16 bases spanning the gap.

This clonotype was recorded at least ten times. The chain employs TRBV16 and TRBJ1-5, with a weak D call TRBD1 (5 bases). The germline gives CDR1 KGHSY, CDR2 FQNENV. CDR3 size: 15 residues. Trimming took 2 bases from V and 7 from J, leaving 15 bases between them. CDR3 bases: TGTGCCAGCAGCCAAAGTTATGGGGGGGACCAGCCCCAGCATTTT. This encodes CASSQSYGGDQPQHF.

This clonotype was recorded a few times. The chain couples TRBV20-1 to TRBJ2-1, with TRBD2 identical over 8 bases. The V segment lost 3 bases and the J segment 4 bases; nucleotides outside the gene matches: 5. The CDR3 consists of 14 residues. The V gene's germline CDR1 is DFQATT and CDR2 SNEGSKA (reference sequence). For the CDR3, the DNA is TGCAGTGCTAGTCTTAGCGGGATGTACAATGAGCAGTTCTTC. Encoded protein: CSASLSGMYNEQFF.

The chain is built from TRBV5-1 and TRBJ2-5, with D perhaps matching TRBD1 or TRBD2 (6 bases each). Germline CDR1 and CDR2: SGHRS and YFSETQ. The V and J ends lost 0 bases and 4 bases respectively, with 16 bases between them. The CDR3 is 16 amino acids. Here the CDR3 DNA reads TGCGCCAGCAGCTTGGAGATAGGGGGGAGTGGAGAGACCCAGTACTTC. Protein: CASSLEIGGSGETQYF.

This clonotype was seen a few times. CDR3 protein: CASSVDSSGYNEQFF. In DNA form, the CDR3 reads TGTGCCAGCAGCGTAGATAGTAGCGGGTACAATGAGCAGTTCTTC. This chain uses TRBV9 with TRBJ2-1; 7 bases agree with TRBD2. Germline CDR1 reads SGDLS; CDR2 reads YYNGEE. Trimming took 0 bases from V and 4 from J; bases not matched to a gene: 4. CDR3 length equals 15 residues.

This rearrangement joins TRBV2 to TRBJ2-2; D remains ambiguous. CDR3 length: 10 residues. CDR1 is SNHLY and CDR2 is FYNNEI in the germline V gene. V was cut by 7 bases and J by 5 bases, with 2 bases left in between. CDR3 residues: CASKTGELFF. The CDR3 DNA is TGTGCCAGCAAGACCGGGGAGCTGTTTTTT.

The table lists this clonotype with a few counts. The CDR3 DNA reads TGTGCCAGCAGTTTAGGACTCGCGGGGGCCCAGTACTTC. Translated, it gives CASSLGLAGAQYF. The chain is built from TRBV12-3 or TRBV12-4 and TRBJ2-5; 7 bases align to TRBD2. The CDR3 covers 13 residues. The junction had 5 bases not matched to a gene; V was cut back by 1 base and J by 9 bases.

The V and J genes are TRBV4-2 and TRBJ1-5; TRBD1 is a possible D gene (6 bases). Trimming removed 0 bases from V and 6 bases from J, with 12 bases in between. CDR1 LGHNA and CDR2 YNFKEQ come from the germline V gene. The length of the CDR3 is 15 residues. CDR3 in DNA: TGTGCCAGCAGCCAAGATCGGGGGGCAGGTCAGCCCCAGCATTTT. This codes for CASSQDRGAGQPQHF.

This clonotype has just a few counts. The CDR3 nucleotides are TGTGCCAGCAGTTACTCACAGGGCAATAGGCATCAAGCTTTCTTT. Its translation is CASSYSQGNRHQAFF. V is TRBV6-5 and J is TRBJ1-1, with a possible D match to TRBD1 (6 bases). CDR3 length equals 15 residues. Germline V gene sequence: CDR1 MNHEY, CDR2 SVGAGI. Trimming took 0 bases from V and 9 from J, leaving 17 bases between them.

This clonotype was seen only a few times. The chain recombines TRBV2 with TRBJ1-5; 7 bases are shared with TRBD1. Losses at the gene ends were 6 bases for V and 5 bases for J; bases not matched to a gene: 7. CDR1 SNHLY and CDR2 FYNNEI come from the germline V gene. This CDR3 is built from 14 residues. The CDR3 sequence: CASSTDRAYQPQHF. Written as DNA, the CDR3 is TGTGCCAGCAGCACCGACAGGGCATATCAGCCCCAGCATTTT. The full variable domain, rest sourced from reference TRBV2 and TRBJ1-5, is EPEVTQTPSHQVTQMGQEVILRCVPISNHLYFYWYRQILGQKVEFLVSFYNNEISEKSEIFDDQFSVERPDGSNFTLKIRSTKLEDSAMYFCASSTDRAYQPQHFGDGTRLSIL.

This clonotype was detected a few times. The chain couples TRBV7-3 to TRBJ2-3, with TRBD2 as a possible D gene (6 bases). The CDR3 sequence is 15 residues long. Germline-derived CDR1 and CDR2 are SGHTA and FQGTGA. The V end lost 5 bases, the J end lost 5 bases, and 17 bases lay between the germline ends. The CDR3 coding sequence is TGTGCCAGCAGCCGCCAAACGGGAGCGTTAGATACGCAGTATTTT. This encodes CASSRQTGALDTQYF.

V and J are TRBV20-1 and TRBJ2-3; D is uncertain. V was pared by 5 bases and J by 2 bases, with 14 bases between. CDR3 length: 14 amino acids. The germline V gene encodes CDR1 DFQATT and CDR2 SNEGSKA (reference sequence). The CDR3 DNA follows: TGCAGTGCTGTTAAACGGGCTCTCACAGATACGCAGTATTTT. Its protein product is CSAVKRALTDTQYF.

This clonotype was detected a few times. This rearrangement joins TRBV24-1 to TRBJ2-1, with 7 bases aligning to TRBD2. After removal of 5 bases from V and 0 bases from J, the junction contained 12 bases not matched to a gene. In germline, CDR1 is KGHDR, CDR2 SFDVKD. This CDR3 is built from 18 residues. CDR3 sequence reads: CATSGGGSPFHSYNEQFF. Written as DNA, the CDR3 is TGTGCCACCAGTGGTGGCGGGAGCCCATTCCACTCCTACAATGAGCAGTTCTTC.

In its sample, this clonotype was seen a few times. The CDR3 region is CASSRRSHANEQFF. The CDR3 region has the DNA TGTGCCAGCTCACGCAGGTCGCATGCCAATGAGCAGTTCTTC. V is TRBV18 and J is TRBJ2-1; D gene ambiguous. This CDR3 has 14 residues. Trimming took 4 bases from V and 6 from J, leaving 13 bases between them. CDR1 and CDR2 (germline): KGHSH, LQKENI.

The V and J genes are TRBV29-1 and TRBJ2-3; 8 positions match TRBD2. Germline V lookup: CDR1 SQVTM, CDR2 ANQGSEA. This CDR3 is 14 amino acids long. Trimming cost V 2 bases and J 4 bases; bases outside gene matches: 5. The CDR3 reads CSVELSGTADTQYF. In DNA, the CDR3 is TGCAGCGTTGAACTTAGCGGGACTGCAGATACGCAGTATTTT.

The gene calls are TRBV28 and TRBJ1-2; TRBD1 agrees at 9 bases. Germline V gene lookup returns CDR1 MDHEN and CDR2 SYDVKM. J lost 7 bases, V lost 10 bases, and 10 bases had no gene match. There are 13 residues in the CDR3. This CDR3 reads CAIPTGTGLGYTF. The CDR3 DNA reads as TGTGCCATCCCTACCGGGACAGGGCTTGGCTACACCTTC.

This clonotype has a handful of counts. The rearrangement uses TRBV7-2 and TRBJ2-3; D remains unclear. Per germline, CDR1 SGHTA and CDR2 FQGNSA. V was trimmed by 6 bases and J by 2 bases, leaving 12 bases between them. This CDR3 contains 14 residues. CDR3 loop: CASSGRIDTDTQYF. Written as DNA, the CDR3 is TGTGCCAGCAGTGGACGGATTGACACAGATACGCAGTATTTT. Variable domain in full (rest from reference TRBV7-2 and TRBJ2-3): GAGVSQSPSNKVTEKGKDVELRCDPISGHTALYWYRQSLGQGLEFLIYFQGNSAPDKSGLPSDRFSAERTGGSVSTLTIQRTQQEDSAVYLCASSGRIDTDTQYFGPGTRLTVL.